Below, one T cell receptor beta chain is given with its context. Its antigen remains unidentified. The data were obtained in a study of T cell repertoires in cytomegalovirus infection. Overall study context: The authors used CMV epitopes that were HLA-C-restricted (recently identified) and HLA-B-restricted (well studied). Public TCR beta signatures marked donors with CMV infection and the matching HLA.

V was shortened by 6 bases and J by 7 bases, with 19 bases between the two germline ends. From germline, CDR1 is SNHLY and CDR2 FYNNEI. The CDR3 runs 14 residues. Study results and caveats: CMV-specific TCR beta clonotypes restricted by HLA-C were the ones dominating the ex vivo response. Public TCR beta family frequency separated CMV-and-HLA carriers, including in an independent cohort.

TCRdb analysed the reads with MiXCR anew, one entry per CDR3 protein. Among roughly 500,000 distinct CDR3 sequences listed, around 35% were seen once. The sequence derives from a human donor in good health (CMV status not recorded). Some clones in this sample may be carry-over from other donors' samples. V usage is TRBV2 and J usage is TRBJ2-7; D is perhaps TRBD1 or TRBD2 (5 bases each). This specimen consisted of cultured PBMCs, obtained from culture after CMV antigen stimulation. CDR3 sequence: CASRSGANSGEQYF. The CDR3 DNA follows: TGTGCCAGCAGGTCCGGGGCTAACTCGGGGGAGCAGTACTTC.